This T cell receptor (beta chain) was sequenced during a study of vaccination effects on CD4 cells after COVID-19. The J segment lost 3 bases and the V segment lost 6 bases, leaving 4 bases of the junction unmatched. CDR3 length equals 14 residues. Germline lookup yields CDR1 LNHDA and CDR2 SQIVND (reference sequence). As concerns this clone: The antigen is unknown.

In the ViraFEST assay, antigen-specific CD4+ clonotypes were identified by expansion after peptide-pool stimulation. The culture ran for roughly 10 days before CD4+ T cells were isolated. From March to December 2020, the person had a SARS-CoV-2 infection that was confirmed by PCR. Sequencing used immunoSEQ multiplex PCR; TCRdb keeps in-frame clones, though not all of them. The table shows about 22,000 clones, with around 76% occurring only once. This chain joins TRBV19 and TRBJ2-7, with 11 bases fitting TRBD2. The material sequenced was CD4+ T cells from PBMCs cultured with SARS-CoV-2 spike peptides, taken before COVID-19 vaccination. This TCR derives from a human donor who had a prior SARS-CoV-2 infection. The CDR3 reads CASRLTSGVYEQYF. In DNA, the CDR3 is TGTGCCAGTAGGCTGACTAGCGGGGTCTACGAGCAGTACTTC.